The source of this TCR beta chain is a study of T cell repertoires in aging, cancer and after chemotherapy. TCR beta rearrangements were amplified from peripheral blood genomic DNA. TRB rearrangements spanning V, D and J were amplified using mixed TRB-A/B primers. TCRdb analysed the multiplex PCR reads with MiXCR anew, one entry per CDR3 protein. The sample shows several thousand distinct CDR3 sequences, around 22% of them seen only once. The V and J ends lost 5 bases and 2 bases respectively, with 13 bases between them. This CDR3 spans 15 amino acids. Germline-derived CDR1 and CDR2 are SGHTA and FQGNSA. By its share, this clonotype is medium-sized.

The J gene is TRBJ1-5, the V gene TRBV7-2; D is undetermined. The specimen sequenced was blood. The source is a human donor in good health. The CDR3 coding sequence is TGTGCCAGCAGCAGCCCCGACAAGGGCAATCAGCCCCAGCATTTT. The encoded protein is CASSSPDKGNQPQHF.